This T cell receptor beta chain was recorded in a study of shared clonotypes between healthy human individuals. Whole-study findings and limits: Enrolling few donors narrowed the genetic and exposure-history diversity that was represented.

Produced via immunoSEQ multiplex PCR; TCRdb's table is partial and in-frame only. The sample carries about 1 million clones, roughly 80% recorded once. The CDR3 is 15 amino acids. Trimming cost V 3 bases and J 2 bases; bases outside gene matches: 5. The germline V gene encodes CDR1 MGHRA and CDR2 YSYEKL. This clone was detected only once. The antigen is undetermined. This specimen includes other DNA sequences encoding the same CDR3. This receptor was obtained from a man younger than 30 in good health. The sample was memory CD4+ T cells sorted from blood. The subset here: CD45RA-negative fraction. The genes are TRBV4-1 and TRBJ1-2, with 8 bases aligning to TRBD1. The CDR3 DNA is TGCGCCAGCAGCCAGATGACAGGGGTGAACTATGGCTACACCTTC. Translated: CASSQMTGVNYGYTF.